Listed below are T cell receptor beta chains from one sample, sequenced in a study of T-cell reconstitution after alpha-beta-depleted transplantation in children. TCRdb reprocessed the PCR reads via MiXCR and lists one record per CDR3 protein. This sample yields about 440,000 distinct CDR3 sequences, of which around two fifths are seen a single time; roughly 27% belongs to the top ten. The sequences come from PBMCs, collected before TCRalphabeta/CD19-depleted stem cell transplant. Receptors were obtained from a girl aged 2 to 9 with aplastic anemia, due to receive a stem cell transplant. Each CDR3 is given with its conserved first and last residue. Each record gives: J gene, D gene, V gene, clone size, CDR3 protein, CDR3 DNA. A D gene is named only where the DNA matches it firmly. Not every row has a clone size; where given, it reads once, few, many or a size class.

j_call: TRBJ2-1; d_call: .; v_call: TRBV20-1; clone_size: .; cdr3_aa: CSARDTGDEQFF; cdr3_nt: TGCAGTGCTAGAGATACAGGCGATGAGCAGTTCTTC
j_call: TRBJ2-5; d_call: .; v_call: TRBV29-1; clone_size: many; cdr3_aa: CSVEGSHQETQYF; cdr3_nt: TGCAGCGTTGAAGGCAGTCACCAAGAGACCCAGTACTTC
j_call: TRBJ1-4; d_call: .; v_call: TRBV15; clone_size: many; cdr3_aa: CATSRDGAGGNEKLFF; cdr3_nt: TGTGCCACCAGCAGAGATGGTGCTGGGGGTAATGAAAAACTGTTTTTT
j_call: TRBJ1-2; d_call: TRBD1; v_call: TRBV20-1; clone_size: many; cdr3_aa: CSARDRGRGYTF; cdr3_nt: TGCAGTGCTAGGGACAGGGGAAGAGGCTACACCTTC
j_call: TRBJ2-7; d_call: TRBD2; v_call: TRBV5-6; clone_size: .; cdr3_aa: CASSLGVAGIYKQYF; cdr3_nt: TGTGCCAGCAGCCTCGGGGTAGCGGGGATCTACAAGCAGTACTTC
j_call: TRBJ1-2; d_call: .; v_call: TRBV29-1; clone_size: .; cdr3_aa: CSLANSYGYTF; cdr3_nt: TGCAGCTTGGCCAACAGTTATGGCTACACCTTC
j_call: TRBJ2-1; d_call: TRBD2; v_call: TRBV15; clone_size: once; cdr3_aa: CATSRGLAGGRMRGNEQFF; cdr3_nt: TGTGCCACCAGCAGGGGACTAGCGGGAGGGAGGATGAGGGGAAATGAGCAGTTCTTC
j_call: TRBJ2-5; d_call: .; v_call: TRBV10-3; clone_size: .; cdr3_aa: CAISWGGETQYF; cdr3_nt: TGTGCCATCAGTTGGGGCGGGGAGACCCAGTACTTC
j_call: TRBJ2-1; d_call: TRBD2; v_call: TRBV20-1; clone_size: .; cdr3_aa: CSARDRAGRTSPSSYNEQFF; cdr3_nt: TGCAGTGCTAGAGATCGGGCCGGAAGGACTAGTCCTAGCTCCTACAATGAGCAGTTCTTC
j_call: TRBJ2-7; d_call: .; v_call: TRBV20-1; clone_size: .; cdr3_aa: CSASPGSSSEQYF; cdr3_nt: TGCAGTGCTAGCCCAGGTAGTTCTTCCGAGCAGTACTTC
j_call: TRBJ2-5; d_call: .; v_call: TRBV4-1; clone_size: .; cdr3_aa: CASSPLWTTSTKTQYF; cdr3_nt: TGCGCCAGCAGCCCCCTGTGGACAACATCGACGAAGACCCAGTACTTC
j_call: TRBJ2-3; d_call: TRBD1; v_call: TRBV27; clone_size: few; cdr3_aa: CASSPLRGRGGTQYF; cdr3_nt: TGTGCCAGCAGTCCTCTCAGGGGGCGGGGTGGTACGCAGTATTTT
j_call: TRBJ2-7; d_call: .; v_call: TRBV7-8; clone_size: few; cdr3_aa: CASSLFGEREQYF; cdr3_nt: TGTGCCAGCAGCTTATTTGGGGAACGCGAGCAGTACTTC
j_call: TRBJ2-2; d_call: TRBD1; v_call: TRBV6-1; clone_size: few; cdr3_aa: CASSGDRALRLFF; cdr3_nt: TGTGCCAGCAGTGGGGACAGGGCACTTAGGTTGTTTTTT
j_call: TRBJ1-5; d_call: .; v_call: TRBV12-3/TRBV12-4; clone_size: few; cdr3_aa: CASSRVGLNQPQHF; cdr3_nt: TGTGCCAGCAGCCGGGTCGGGTTAAATCAGCCCCAGCATTTT
j_call: TRBJ2-7; d_call: .; v_call: TRBV4-1; clone_size: many; cdr3_aa: CASSPRVFYEQYF; cdr3_nt: TGCGCCAGCAGTCCAAGGGTGTTCTACGAGCAGTACTTC
j_call: TRBJ2-1; d_call: TRBD2; v_call: TRBV7-9; clone_size: few; cdr3_aa: CASSLRRGREVYNEQFF; cdr3_nt: TGTGCCAGCAGCCTGCGGAGAGGGCGGGAGGTGTACAATGAGCAGTTCTTC
j_call: TRBJ2-5; d_call: TRBD2; v_call: TRBV12-3/TRBV12-4; clone_size: few; cdr3_aa: CASSVAGAVETQYF; cdr3_nt: TGTGCCAGCAGCGTAGCGGGAGCGGTAGAGACCCAGTACTTC
j_call: TRBJ2-3; d_call: TRBD2; v_call: TRBV11-3; clone_size: many; cdr3_aa: CASSPGGAGLTDTQYF; cdr3_nt: TGTGCCAGCAGCCCCGGGGGAGCGGGGCTCACAGATACGCAGTATTTT
j_call: TRBJ2-7; d_call: TRBD2; v_call: TRBV6-2/TRBV6-3; clone_size: .; cdr3_aa: CASSYGTTYEQYF; cdr3_nt: TGTGCCAGCAGTTACGGGACTACCTACGAGCAGTACTTC
j_call: TRBJ1-2; d_call: .; v_call: TRBV3-1; clone_size: .; cdr3_aa: CASSQGVTNYGYTF; cdr3_nt: TGTGCCAGCAGCCAGGGGGTTACTAACTATGGCTACACCTTC
j_call: TRBJ2-1; d_call: TRBD2; v_call: TRBV27; clone_size: .; cdr3_aa: CASSLYFGGGSNEQFF; cdr3_nt: TGTGCCAGCAGTTTGTATTTCGGGGGGGGTTCCAATGAGCAGTTCTTC
j_call: TRBJ2-7; d_call: .; v_call: TRBV7-9; clone_size: many; cdr3_aa: CASSLGSSPGYEQYF; cdr3_nt: TGTGCCAGCAGCTTGGGAAGCTCCCCTGGGTACGAGCAGTACTTC
j_call: TRBJ2-3; d_call: .; v_call: TRBV20-1; clone_size: .; cdr3_aa: CSARDSGGAQYF; cdr3_nt: TGCAGTGCTAGAGATAGCGGCGGGGCGCAGTATTTT
j_call: TRBJ2-5; d_call: .; v_call: TRBV9; clone_size: many; cdr3_aa: CASGRGGPLETQYF; cdr3_nt: TGTGCCAGCGGTCGGGGCGGGCCCCTAGAGACCCAGTACTTC
j_call: TRBJ2-3; d_call: TRBD2; v_call: TRBV20-1; clone_size: .; cdr3_aa: CSARILAVGTDTQYF; cdr3_nt: TGCAGTGCTAGAATTCTAGCGGTAGGGACAGATACGCAGTATTTT
j_call: TRBJ2-3; d_call: TRBD1; v_call: TRBV30; clone_size: .; cdr3_aa: CAWSGGFRGQRDTQYF; cdr3_nt: TGTGCCTGGAGTGGGGGGTTCAGGGGGCAAAGAGATACGCAGTATTTT
j_call: TRBJ1-2; d_call: .; v_call: TRBV5-5; clone_size: .; cdr3_aa: CASSLGGEYGYTF; cdr3_nt: TGTGCCAGCAGCTTAGGTGGGGAATATGGCTACACCTTC
j_call: TRBJ2-7; d_call: TRBD2; v_call: TRBV20-1; clone_size: .; cdr3_aa: CSASGGRVTYEQYF; cdr3_nt: TGCAGTGCTAGTGGCGGGAGGGTAACCTACGAGCAGTACTTC
j_call: TRBJ1-2; d_call: .; v_call: TRBV19; clone_size: many; cdr3_aa: CASSMSRAGYTF; cdr3_nt: TGTGCCAGTAGTATGTCCAGGGCTGGCTACACCTTC
j_call: TRBJ2-2; d_call: TRBD2; v_call: TRBV6-4; clone_size: many; cdr3_aa: CASSRLAGEIGELFF; cdr3_nt: TGTGCCAGCAGTCGACTAGCGGGAGAAATCGGGGAGCTGTTTTTT
j_call: TRBJ2-5; d_call: TRBD1; v_call: TRBV20-1; clone_size: many; cdr3_aa: CSATGTGGETQYF; cdr3_nt: TGCAGTGCTACCGGGACAGGGGGAGAGACCCAGTACTTC
j_call: TRBJ2-3; d_call: TRBD2; v_call: TRBV20-1; clone_size: many; cdr3_aa: CSARDHRRLASYTSTDTQYF; cdr3_nt: TGCAGTGCTAGAGATCATAGAAGACTAGCGTCTTATACTAGCACAGATACGCAGTATTTT
j_call: TRBJ2-2; d_call: TRBD2; v_call: TRBV4-2; clone_size: few; cdr3_aa: CASSHPSGTSGTGELFF; cdr3_nt: TGTGCCAGCAGCCACCCGTCCGGGACTAGCGGCACCGGGGAGCTGTTTTTT
j_call: TRBJ1-2; d_call: .; v_call: TRBV20-1; clone_size: few; cdr3_aa: CSARSQVNYGYTF; cdr3_nt: TGCAGTGCTAGAAGCCAGGTTAACTATGGCTACACCTTC
j_call: TRBJ2-1; d_call: .; v_call: TRBV14; clone_size: .; cdr3_aa: CASSQEGFAVQPEQFF; cdr3_nt: TGTGCCAGCAGCCAAGAAGGCTTCGCGGTGCAACCTGAGCAGTTCTTC
j_call: TRBJ2-1; d_call: TRBD1; v_call: TRBV10-3; clone_size: .; cdr3_aa: CAISESTGGDEQFF; cdr3_nt: TGTGCCATCAGTGAGTCGACAGGGGGGGATGAGCAGTTCTTC
j_call: TRBJ1-4; d_call: .; v_call: TRBV7-9; clone_size: few; cdr3_aa: CASSPLVTGPGEKLFF; cdr3_nt: TGTGCCAGCAGCCCGCTTGTTACAGGGCCGGGGGAAAAACTGTTTTTT
j_call: TRBJ2-7; d_call: TRBD2; v_call: TRBV5-1; clone_size: many; cdr3_aa: CASSLFLAGNEQYF; cdr3_nt: TGCGCCAGCAGCTTGTTTCTAGCGGGAAACGAGCAGTACTTC
j_call: TRBJ2-5; d_call: .; v_call: TRBV20-1; clone_size: few; cdr3_aa: CSARAGDFQETQYF; cdr3_nt: TGCAGTGCTAGAGCAGGGGACTTCCAAGAGACCCAGTACTTC
j_call: TRBJ2-5; d_call: .; v_call: TRBV6-2/TRBV6-3; clone_size: once; cdr3_aa: CASSYSGAGETQYF; cdr3_nt: TGTGCCAGCAGTTACTCGGGGGCCGGTGAGACCCAGTACTTC
j_call: TRBJ2-1; d_call: .; v_call: TRBV20-1; clone_size: few; cdr3_aa: CSASAPSSYNEQFF; cdr3_nt: TGCAGTGCTAGTGCACCTAGCTCCTACAATGAGCAGTTCTTC
j_call: TRBJ1-5; d_call: .; v_call: TRBV6-1; clone_size: .; cdr3_aa: CASGQGAWQPQHF; cdr3_nt: TGTGCCAGCGGCCAGGGAGCGTGGCAGCCCCAGCATTTT
j_call: TRBJ2-7; d_call: .; v_call: TRBV6-1; clone_size: .; cdr3_aa: CASRVGYEQYF; cdr3_nt: TGTGCCAGCAGGGTCGGCTACGAGCAGTACTTC
j_call: TRBJ2-7; d_call: .; v_call: TRBV7-2; clone_size: .; cdr3_aa: CASSLAFNSQEPYF; cdr3_nt: TGTGCCAGCAGCTTAGCGTTTAATAGTCAAGAGCCGTACTTC
j_call: TRBJ2-3; d_call: TRBD1; v_call: TRBV12-3/TRBV12-4; clone_size: .; cdr3_aa: CASLGQAGTQYF; cdr3_nt: TGTGCCAGCTTAGGACAGGCGGGCACGCAGTATTTT
j_call: TRBJ2-3; d_call: TRBD2; v_call: TRBV4-2; clone_size: .; cdr3_aa: CASSQDGRLAGAGDTQYF; cdr3_nt: TGTGCCAGCAGCCAAGATGGTAGGCTAGCGGGAGCCGGAGATACGCAGTATTTT
j_call: TRBJ2-4; d_call: .; v_call: TRBV7-9; clone_size: many; cdr3_aa: CASSLSELAKNIQYF; cdr3_nt: TGTGCCAGCAGCTTGAGTGAGCTAGCCAAAAACATTCAGTACTTC
j_call: TRBJ1-1; d_call: .; v_call: TRBV12-3/TRBV12-4; clone_size: .; cdr3_aa: CALGEGTEAFF; cdr3_nt: TGTGCCTTGGGGGAGGGCACTGAAGCTTTCTTT
j_call: TRBJ2-1; d_call: TRBD2; v_call: TRBV28; clone_size: .; cdr3_aa: CASKREWVNEQFF; cdr3_nt: TGTGCCAGCAAGCGGGAGTGGGTCAATGAGCAGTTCTTC
j_call: TRBJ2-4; d_call: TRBD2; v_call: TRBV10-3; clone_size: .; cdr3_aa: CAISARAGLSKNIQYF; cdr3_nt: TGTGCCATCAGTGCCCGGGCGGGACTATCCAAAAACATTCAGTACTTC
j_call: TRBJ1-3; d_call: TRBD1; v_call: TRBV10-3; clone_size: .; cdr3_aa: CAISFGQGYGNTIYF; cdr3_nt: TGTGCCATCAGCTTTGGACAGGGGTATGGAAACACCATATATTTT
j_call: TRBJ1-5; d_call: TRBD1; v_call: TRBV28; clone_size: .; cdr3_aa: CAHSPGTGRVDQPQHF; cdr3_nt: TGTGCCCATAGCCCCGGGACAGGGAGAGTCGATCAGCCCCAGCATTTT
j_call: TRBJ2-5; d_call: TRBD1; v_call: TRBV7-9; clone_size: few; cdr3_aa: CASSLVQGAWETQYF; cdr3_nt: TGTGCCAGCAGCTTAGTACAGGGGGCCTGGGAGACCCAGTACTTC
j_call: TRBJ2-1; d_call: .; v_call: TRBV15; clone_size: many; cdr3_aa: CATSRDTSYNEQFF; cdr3_nt: TGTGCCACCAGCCGGGACACCTCCTACAATGAGCAGTTCTTC